Listed below are T cell receptor beta chains from one sample, sequenced in a study of shared T cell receptors in the human thymus. TCRdb's table, derived via immunoSEQ multiplex PCR, lists solely in-frame clones and lacks some. Among some 640,000 clones listed, more than 70% were seen once. This sample also appeared in a second study, on human thymus T cells.

Material: thymocytes. Every receptor here comes from a boy under three years old with a congenital heart defect. The CDR3 runs from the conserved cysteine through the conserved F or W. Each record gives: J gene, D gene, V gene, CDR3 protein. D genes are given only for firm matches.

TRBJ1-5	.	TRBV21-1	CASSKGAGKDSNQPQHF
TRBJ2-5	TRBD2	TRBV5-6	CASSWGLAVETQYF
TRBJ1-1	.	TRBV5-1	CASSLRENTEAFF
TRBJ1-4	.	TRBV10-3	CAISVGAGQREKLFF
TRBJ1-1	.	TRBV7-8	CASSLAGGWGRTEAFF
TRBJ2-7	.	TRBV27	CASSAGPSSYEQYF
TRBJ2-3	.	TRBV2	CASSEARPSEDYTDTQYF
TRBJ2-7	.	TRBV6-1	CASSEKWLEGYEQYF
TRBJ2-3	.	TRBV6-4	CASSDTYQPSSTDTQYF
TRBJ2-3	TRBD2	TRBV14	CASSPTSGSLLDTQYF
TRBJ2-2	.	TRBV9	CASSLRGGYTGELFF
TRBJ1-2	.	TRBV4-3	CASSQGAQGYYGYTF
TRBJ2-1	TRBD1	TRBV5-1	CASSLNPPRDRGLQYNEQFF
TRBJ2-1	TRBD1	TRBV29-1	CSVGSRTGPGNNEQFF
TRBJ1-5	TRBD1	TRBV6-5	CASSSGQGNQPQHF
TRBJ2-3	TRBD2	TRBV4-2	CASNIPGTSGGTDTQYF
TRBJ2-5	TRBD1	TRBV28	CASSFGQGETQYF
TRBJ2-3	TRBD2	TRBV29-1	CSVEDPTSGPWDTQYF
TRBJ2-7	.	TRBV7-4	CASSLECEITSYF
TRBJ2-1	.	TRBV12-2	CASRSPKRYNEQFF
TRBJ1-5	.	TRBV4-3	CASSQTPARETLSNQPQHF
TRBJ2-7	TRBD2	TRBV19	CASSMDPAGASYEQYF
TRBJ2-5	TRBD1	TRBV7-6	CASTQYLETGDQETQYF
TRBJ2-1	TRBD1	TRBV10-2	CASDPGQGFNEQFF
TRBJ1-2	TRBD1	TRBV2	CASSAPDRDYYGYTF
TRBJ2-3	TRBD2	TRBV2	CASSGGTSGTTDTQYF
TRBJ1-5	TRBD1	TRBV15	CATSKGGMGNQPQHF
TRBJ2-1	TRBD2	TRBV4-3	CASSQHRTSGGQYNEQFF
TRBJ1-4	TRBD1	TRBV15	CATSIKQGGNEKLFF
TRBJ1-5	.	TRBV19	CASSIGNNQPQHF
TRBJ2-3	.	TRBV28	CASSLGQGLGPDTQYF
TRBJ1-1	.	TRBV25-1	CASTGGLEAFF